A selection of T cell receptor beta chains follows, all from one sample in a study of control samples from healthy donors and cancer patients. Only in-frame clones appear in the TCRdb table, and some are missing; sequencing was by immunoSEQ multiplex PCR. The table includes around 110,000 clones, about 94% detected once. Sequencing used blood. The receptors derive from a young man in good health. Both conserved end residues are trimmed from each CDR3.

CDR3aa: ASSFSGEQY
v_gene: TRBV7-9
j_gene: TRBJ2-7

CDR3aa: ASSYREGYGYT
v_gene: TRBV6-2/TRBV6-3
j_gene: TRBJ1-2

CDR3aa: ASSSDQGSGVAVRGYT
v_gene: TRBV28
j_gene: TRBJ1-2

CDR3aa: ASSPRDRGSMGTEAF
v_gene: TRBV7-8
j_gene: TRBJ1-1

CDR3aa: ASSSFGQGRLSFTEAF
v_gene: TRBV7-9
j_gene: TRBJ1-1

CDR3aa: ASRLAQEGYT
v_gene: TRBV12-2
j_gene: TRBJ1-2

CDR3aa: ASSPSGVQETQY
v_gene: TRBV7-9
j_gene: TRBJ2-5

CDR3aa: ASSQYKGRYT
v_gene: TRBV3-1/TRBV3-2
j_gene: TRBJ1-2

CDR3aa: ASSLRTSGGVTETQY
v_gene: TRBV7-2
j_gene: TRBJ2-5

CDR3aa: ASSPQTGEGSNQPQH
v_gene: TRBV21-1
j_gene: TRBJ1-5

CDR3aa: ASSLGGMRPNYGYT
v_gene: TRBV11-2
j_gene: TRBJ1-2

CDR3aa: ASSLKTDQETQY
v_gene: TRBV5-4
j_gene: TRBJ2-5